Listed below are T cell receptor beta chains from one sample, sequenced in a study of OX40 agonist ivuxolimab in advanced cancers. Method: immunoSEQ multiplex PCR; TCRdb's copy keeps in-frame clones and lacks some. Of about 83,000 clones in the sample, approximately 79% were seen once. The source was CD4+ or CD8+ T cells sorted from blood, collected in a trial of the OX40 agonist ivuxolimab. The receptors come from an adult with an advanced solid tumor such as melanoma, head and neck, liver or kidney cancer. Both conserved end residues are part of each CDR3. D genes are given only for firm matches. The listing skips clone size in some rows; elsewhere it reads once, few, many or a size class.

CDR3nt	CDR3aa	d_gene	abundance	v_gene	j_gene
TGTGCCAGCAGCTTAGTAAGGACAGGGGGTGGCAATTCACCCCTCCACTTT	CASSLVRTGGGNSPLHF	TRBD1	once	TRBV11-2	TRBJ1-6
TGCGCCAGCAGTCATAGGTCCTACGAGCAGTACTTC	CASSHRSYEQYF	.	.	TRBV10-2	TRBJ2-7
TGTGCCAGCAGTGAAAGTGACCGATATAGAGGGGCTGAAGCTTTCTTT	CASSESDRYRGAEAFF	.	.	TRBV25-1	TRBJ1-1
TGTGCCAGCAGTCAAGGGACAGGGTTAAATGAAAAACTGTTTTTT	CASSQGTGLNEKLFF	TRBD1	.	TRBV5-5	TRBJ1-4
TGTGCCAGCACAATGACAGGGGGATGGAATTCACCCCTCCACTTT	CASTMTGGWNSPLHF	TRBD1	.	TRBV6-5	TRBJ1-6
TGTGCCAGCAGCTACAGGGTCTACAATGAGCAGTTCTTC	CASSYRVYNEQFF	.	once	TRBV7-2	TRBJ2-1
TGTGCCAGCGTCAGGGGGCAAGTTAATTCACCCCTCCACTTT	CASVRGQVNSPLHF	TRBD1	.	TRBV6-6	TRBJ1-6
TGTGCCAGCAGCTTAACTTTGGCGGGCACAGATACGCAGTATTTT	CASSLTLAGTDTQYF	.	.	TRBV7-3	TRBJ2-3
TGTGCCTGGAATAGACAGGGGAGGAATTCACCCCTCCACTTT	CAWNRQGRNSPLHF	TRBD1	.	TRBV30	TRBJ1-6
TGTGCCAGCAGCGAGGGGGCCGGGAGGGGCTACGAGCAGTACTTC	CASSEGAGRGYEQYF	.	.	TRBV9	TRBJ2-7
TGTGCCAGCACCCCGGCAGGGGAATTCTACGAGCAGTACTTC	CASTPAGEFYEQYF	.	.	TRBV28	TRBJ2-7
TGTGCCAGTAGCACTAGGACTAGCGGGGGCGGCGGGGAGCTGTTTTTT	CASSTRTSGGGGELFF	TRBD2	.	TRBV19	TRBJ2-2
TGTGCCAGCAGCCCAGGATACATGAACACTGAAGCTTTCTTT	CASSPGYMNTEAFF	.	.	TRBV27	TRBJ1-1
TGTGCCAGCAGCGTAGACCAGGGTCCATACTATGGCTACACCTTC	CASSVDQGPYYGYTF	.	.	TRBV9	TRBJ1-2
TGTGCCAGCAGCTTAATCCCCTTGGGGATGAACACTGAAGCTTTCTTT	CASSLIPLGMNTEAFF	.	once	TRBV7-3	TRBJ1-1
TGTGCCAGCAGGTACAGGGGGGAGCCTGAAGCTTTCTTT	CASRYRGEPEAFF	TRBD1	.	TRBV6-1	TRBJ1-1
TGTGCCAGCAGCCCTCAGGGAACCACGGACCTGGCGGGGAATCAGCCCCAGCATTTT	CASSPQGTTDLAGNQPQHF	.	.	TRBV21-1	TRBJ1-5
TGTGCCAGCAGCTTGGGAGTGTTGGGACAGTACACTGAAGCTTTCTTT	CASSLGVLGQYTEAFF	TRBD1	few	TRBV5-5	TRBJ1-1
TGTGCCAGCAGCAAAGGCGGAGAGTTCTATGGCTACACCTTC	CASSKGGEFYGYTF	.	.	TRBV21-1	TRBJ1-2
TGTGCCAGCAGCTTAGATCGGGGGGGAAGCACAGATACGCAGTATTTT	CASSLDRGGSTDTQYF	TRBD2	.	TRBV7-9	TRBJ2-3
TGTGCCAGCAGCCCACCCCCGGGTCTCAGGCCTTCTAGCTCCTACAATGAGCAGTTCTTC	CASSPPPGLRPSSSYNEQFF	.	.	TRBV7-3	TRBJ2-1
TGTGCCAGCAGCCGGGAGACGGGGGCTCAAGAGACCCAGTACTTC	CASSRETGAQETQYF	.	.	TRBV5-6	TRBJ2-5
TGTGCCAGCAGCCCCAGCGCAGGGTCCTACGAGCAGTACTTC	CASSPSAGSYEQYF	.	.	TRBV7-3	TRBJ2-7
TGCGCCAGCAGCCGTGGGACAGGCGCCAACAATGAGCAGTTCTTC	CASSRGTGANNEQFF	TRBD1	.	TRBV4-1	TRBJ2-1
TGTGCCAGCAGCACAGGGGGTACTGAAGCTTTCTTT	CASSTGGTEAFF	TRBD1	.	TRBV6-1	TRBJ1-1
TGTGCCAGCAGTTTATGGGAACTAGCGGGGGGGCCAGGGGAGCAGTACTTC	CASSLWELAGGPGEQYF	TRBD2	few	TRBV28	TRBJ2-7
TGTGGCGCCGGGAAACAGGGCACAGATACGCAGTATTTT	CGAGKQGTDTQYF	.	.	TRBV25-1	TRBJ2-3
TGTGCCAGCAGTTACGGTCAAGGGGGCAAGAGAAACATTCAGTACTTC	CASSYGQGGKRNIQYF	TRBD1	few	TRBV6-6	TRBJ2-4
TGCGCCAGCAGAGTAGCGGGAGGGTCAGAGACCCAGTACTTC	CASRVAGGSETQYF	TRBD2	.	TRBV10-2	TRBJ2-5
TGTGCCAGCAGCTTAGTACGGACTCGGGAGCAGTTCTTC	CASSLVRTREQFF	.	.	TRBV13	TRBJ2-1
TGTGCCAGTAGTAGAGGTGCAACTAATGAAAAACTGTTTTTT	CASSRGATNEKLFF	.	.	TRBV19	TRBJ1-4
TGTGCCTCCTCAGGGACCACTGAAGCTTTCTTT	CASSGTTEAFF	.	few	TRBV30	TRBJ1-1
TGTGCCAGCTCGTATCAGGGGTGGGATGAAGCTTTCTTT	CASSYQGWDEAFF	.	once	TRBV18	TRBJ1-1
TGTGCCAGCATCCAAGGTGGAGGCTACTATGGCTACACCTTC	CASIQGGGYYGYTF	.	.	TRBV28	TRBJ1-2
TGTGCCAGCAGCTTGTCGCCCGGGTGGTATGGCTACACCTTC	CASSLSPGWYGYTF	.	.	TRBV5-5	TRBJ1-2
TGTGCCAGCGCTAGAAAGCAAGAGACCCAGTACTTC	CASARKQETQYF	.	once	TRBV6-1	TRBJ2-5
TGTGCCAGCAGCTTAGGTAGACGAGAGACCCAGTACTTC	CASSLGRRETQYF	.	.	TRBV7-8	TRBJ2-5
TGTGCCAGCTCACCAGGAAGGTCAACTAATGAAAAACTGTTTTTT	CASSPGRSTNEKLFF	.	.	TRBV18	TRBJ1-4
TGTGCCAGCAGCTTGGGACCCCAGGGGCAACGTGGCTACACCTTC	CASSLGPQGQRGYTF	.	.	TRBV5-4	TRBJ1-2
TGTGCCAGCTCACAAACAGGGGGCGCGAACACCGGGGAGCTGTTTTTT	CASSQTGGANTGELFF	TRBD1	.	TRBV18	TRBJ2-2
TGTGCCAGCAGCTTGCAGGGTTGGGACACTGAAGCTTTCTTT	CASSLQGWDTEAFF	.	few	TRBV5-4	TRBJ1-1
TGTGCCAGCAGCTTAGTATTTTCGGCAGGGAAAAACGCAGATACGCAGTATTTT	CASSLVFSAGKNADTQYF	.	.	TRBV7-2	TRBJ2-3
TGTGCCAGCAGTTTACCCGGACAGGGGGCGAACGACTACACCTTC	CASSLPGQGANDYTF	TRBD1	.	TRBV28	TRBJ1-2
TGCGCCAGCAGCTTACGGGGGGACCTCACAGATACGCAGTATTTT	CASSLRGDLTDTQYF	TRBD2	.	TRBV5-1	TRBJ2-3
TGTGCCAGCAGCTCTGGGGACTTTACGTACCAAGAGACCCAGTACTTC	CASSSGDFTYQETQYF	.	.	TRBV5-6	TRBJ2-5
TGTGCCAGCAGCCCTCGGGGGGGCACTGAAGCTTTCTTT	CASSPRGGTEAFF	.	few	TRBV9	TRBJ1-1
TGTGCCAGCAGTTATTACCGGGACAGTGAAGCTTTCTTT	CASSYYRDSEAFF	TRBD1	.	TRBV6-5	TRBJ1-1